A selection of T cell receptor beta chains follows, all from one sample in a study of blood T cells in healthy people across ages. TCRdb re-called the 5' RACE reads through MiXCR, storing one row per CDR3 protein. The table lists roughly 800,000 distinct CDR3 sequences, 50% to 65% of them singletons. The sample was blood. These receptors came from a man older than 75 in good health. Both conserved end residues are part of each CDR3. A D gene is named only where the DNA matches it firmly. Clone size is not always given. Where it is, it says once, few, many or a class for expanded clones.

>TRBV20-1|TRBD1|NA|TRBJ2-5
CSAGGQKETQYF
TGCAGTGCTGGGGGACAGAAAGAGACCCAGTACTTC
>TRBV5-6|NA|few|TRBJ2-3
CASSFREGGRYAYF
TGTGCCAGCAGTTTTCGCGAAGGAGGGAGATACGCGTATTTT
>TRBV29-1|TRBD2|few|TRBJ2-7
CSVTGTSGSEWGEQYF
TGCAGCGTTACCGGGACTAGCGGTTCCGAATGGGGCGAGCAGTACTTC
>TRBV20-1|TRBD1|NA|TRBJ2-7
CSARFRDRVYEQYF
TGCAGTGCTAGATTCAGGGACAGGGTCTACGAGCAGTACTTC
>TRBV7-3|NA|few|TRBJ2-3
CASSLRQGSAADTQYF
TGTGCCAGCAGCTTAAGGCAAGGTTCCGCCGCAGATACGCAGTATTTT
>TRBV6-2/TRBV6-3|NA|few|TRBJ1-6
CASSFPGSPLHF
TGTGCCAGCAGCTTCCCCGGTTCACCCCTCCACTTT
>TRBV5-1|TRBD1|NA|TRBJ1-1
CASSLGTGTGRTEAFF
TGCGCCAGCAGCTTAGGTACCGGGACAGGGAGGACTGAAGCTTTCTTT
>TRBV5-1|NA|NA|TRBJ2-2
CASSFRRTGELFF
TGCGCCAGCAGCTTCAGGCGCACCGGGGAGCTGTTTTTT
>TRBV9|TRBD2|NA|TRBJ2-1
CASSTTPAGGSNVQFF
TGTGCCAGCAGCACAACCCCAGCGGGAGGATCCAATGTGCAGTTCTTC
>TRBV5-1|TRBD1|NA|TRBJ2-4
CASSSGDRGPKEQYF
TGCGCCAGCAGCTCAGGGGACAGGGGCCCTAAAGAGCAGTACTTC
>TRBV25-1|TRBD1|once|TRBJ2-7
CASSDTGTDSYEQYF
TGTGCCAGCAGTGATACCGGGACAGACTCCTACGAGCAGTACTTC
>TRBV13|TRBD2|NA|TRBJ2-4
CASKGWGGAKNIQYF
TGTGCCAGCAAAGGATGGGGGGGAGCCAAAAACATTCAGTACTTC
>TRBV9|TRBD2|few|TRBJ2-7
CASSVQSGSYEQYF
TGTGCCAGCAGCGTACAAAGCGGGAGCTACGAGCAGTACTTC
>TRBV7-2|TRBD1|NA|TRBJ2-7
CASSRRDRVYNEQYF
TGTGCCAGCAGCCGCCGGGACAGGGTCTACAATGAGCAGTACTTC
>TRBV20-1|NA|few|TRBJ1-1
CSARDQGFNTEAFF
TGCAGTGCTAGAGACCAGGGTTTTAACACTGAAGCTTTCTTT
>TRBV21-1|NA|NA|TRBJ2-3
CASSDQQGGYTDTQYF
TGTGCCAGCAGCGACCAACAGGGCGGGTACACAGATACGCAGTATTTT
>TRBV5-1|NA|NA|TRBJ2-7
CASSLTERYERYF
TGCGCCAGCAGCTTGACAGAACGTTACGAGCGGTACTTC